This TCR beta chain was obtained from a study of cytomegalovirus exposure and HLA in healthy donors. In the study overall: There were some 380 genotyped donors. Of these, 81% fell in the genetic ancestry cluster associated with self-reported Caucasian donors. Study-wide results and caveats: In an earlier analysis, about 87% or about 30%: the productive usage of most TCR beta V segments. Beyond CMV serostatus, there was no information to go on about immune exposure. Presence/absence analyses assumed roughly uniform sequencing depth across donors.

The germline gives CDR1 SGHNT, CDR2 YYREEE (reference sequence). The V end lost 0 bases, the J end lost 3 bases, and 13 bases lay between the germline ends. The CDR3 totals 16 residues. Details on this clone: Its matching antigen is unknown.

The PCR was carried out with 60 Vbeta primers and 13 Jbeta primers. TCRdb's copy holds only in-frame clones and misses some; the assay was immunoSEQ multiplex PCR. This table has some 150,000 clones, roughly 80% appearing once. The sequenced material came from PBMCs. This chain uses TRBV5-4 with TRBJ1-3; D is ambiguous. The receptor was derived from a woman aged 25 to 39 in good health and CMV-seropositive. The CDR3 reads CASSLGGEVSGNTIYF. CDR3 DNA: TGTGCCAGCAGCTTGGGGGGAGAAGTTAGTGGAAACACCATATATTTT.